This TCR beta chain appears in the sequencing data of a study of blood T cell repertoires in COVID-19. Study as a whole: Some COVID-19 samples were acute and others convalescent; all came from the United States, Italy and Spain. Sample material is recorded as cDNA or gDNA derived from T cells, B-cell-depleted T cells, or PBMCs.

Study processing details: The assay estimated nucleated cells by amplifying reference gene primers. Produced via immunoSEQ multiplex PCR; TCRdb's table is partial and in-frame only. For V, J and clone size, that table is used; D and trimming come from the DNA. The table shows hundreds of thousands of clones, with 65% to 90% occurring only once. V gave up 8 bases and J gave up 4 bases, with 8 bases separating them. The CDR3 has 11 amino acids. Germline V lookup: CDR1 LNHDA, CDR2 SQIVND (reference sequence). This chain connects TRBV19 to TRBJ1-1; D unresolved. This receptor was taken from a woman between 65 and 79 years old with acute or convalescent COVID-19. Sequenced sample: peripheral blood. CDR3 DNA: TGTGCCAGTCTCACGGTCACTGAAGCTTTCTTT. Translated: CASLTVTEAFF.